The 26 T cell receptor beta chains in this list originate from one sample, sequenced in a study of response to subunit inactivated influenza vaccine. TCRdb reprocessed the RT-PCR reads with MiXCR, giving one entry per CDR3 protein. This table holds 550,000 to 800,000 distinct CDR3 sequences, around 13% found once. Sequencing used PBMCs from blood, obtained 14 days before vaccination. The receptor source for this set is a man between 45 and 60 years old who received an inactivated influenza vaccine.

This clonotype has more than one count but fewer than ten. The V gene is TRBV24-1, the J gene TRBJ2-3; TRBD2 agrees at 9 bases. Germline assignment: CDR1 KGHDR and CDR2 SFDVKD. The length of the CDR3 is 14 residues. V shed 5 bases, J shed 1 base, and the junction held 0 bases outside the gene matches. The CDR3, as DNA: TGTGCCACCAGTGGACTAGCGGGCACAGATACGCAGTATTTT. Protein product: CATSGLAGTDTQYF.

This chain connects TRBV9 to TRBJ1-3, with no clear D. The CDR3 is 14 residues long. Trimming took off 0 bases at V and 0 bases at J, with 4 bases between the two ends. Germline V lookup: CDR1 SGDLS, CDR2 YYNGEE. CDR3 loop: CASSVGRSGNTIYF. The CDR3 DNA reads TGTGCCAGCAGCGTAGGTCGCTCTGGAAACACCATATATTTT.

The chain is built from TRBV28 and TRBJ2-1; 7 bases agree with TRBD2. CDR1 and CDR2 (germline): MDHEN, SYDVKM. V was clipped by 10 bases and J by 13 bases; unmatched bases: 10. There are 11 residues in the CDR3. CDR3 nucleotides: TGTGCCACCTGGGGGGGAATCTTCCAGTTCTTC. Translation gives CATWGGIFQFF.

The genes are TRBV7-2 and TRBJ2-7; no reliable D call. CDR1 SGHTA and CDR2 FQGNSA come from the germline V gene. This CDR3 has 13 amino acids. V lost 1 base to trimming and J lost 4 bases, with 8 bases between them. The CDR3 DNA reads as TGTGCCAGCAGCTTAGAACGGCGGTACGAGCAGTACTTC. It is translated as CASSLERRYEQYF.

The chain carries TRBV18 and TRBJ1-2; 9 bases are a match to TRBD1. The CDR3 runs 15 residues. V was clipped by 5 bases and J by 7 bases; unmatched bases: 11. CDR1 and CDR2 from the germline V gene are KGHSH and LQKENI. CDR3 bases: TGTGCCAGCTCAGGGCGGGACAGGGCCGGGACTGGCTACACCTTC. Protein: CASSGRDRAGTGYTF.

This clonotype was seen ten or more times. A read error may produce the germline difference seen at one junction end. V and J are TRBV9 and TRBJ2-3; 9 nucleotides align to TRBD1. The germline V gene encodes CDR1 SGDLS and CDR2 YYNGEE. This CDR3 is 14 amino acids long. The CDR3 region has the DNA TGTGCCAGTAGCGACGGGACAGGGTCGAATACGCAGTATTTT. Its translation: CASSDGTGSNTQYF.

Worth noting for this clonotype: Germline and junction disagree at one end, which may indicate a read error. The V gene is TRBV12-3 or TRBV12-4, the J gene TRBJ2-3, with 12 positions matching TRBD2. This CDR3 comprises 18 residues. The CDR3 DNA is TGTACCAGCAGTTTAGGGATCACTAGCGGGAGGTTCTCAGATACGCAGTATTTT. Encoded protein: CTSSLGITSGRFSDTQYF.

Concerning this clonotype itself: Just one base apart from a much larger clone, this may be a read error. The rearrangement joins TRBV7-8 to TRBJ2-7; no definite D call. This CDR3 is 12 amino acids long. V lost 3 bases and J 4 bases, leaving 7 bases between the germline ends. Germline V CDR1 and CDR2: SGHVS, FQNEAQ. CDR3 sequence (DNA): TGTGCCAGCAGCTTCCTGCTATACGAGCAGTACTTC. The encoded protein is CASSFLLYEQYF.

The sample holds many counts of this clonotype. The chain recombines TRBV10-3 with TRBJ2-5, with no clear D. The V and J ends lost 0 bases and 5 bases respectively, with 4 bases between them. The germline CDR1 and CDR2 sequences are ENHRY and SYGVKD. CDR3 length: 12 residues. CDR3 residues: CAISESGETQYF. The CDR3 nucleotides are TGTGCCATCAGTGAGTCGGGCGAGACCCAGTACTTC.

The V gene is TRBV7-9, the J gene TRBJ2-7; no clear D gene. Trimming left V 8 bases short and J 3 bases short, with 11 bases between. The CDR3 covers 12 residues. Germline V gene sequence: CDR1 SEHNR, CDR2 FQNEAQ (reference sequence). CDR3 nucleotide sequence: TGTGCCAGCGCCGGTGTTGTCTACGAGCAGTACTTC. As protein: CASAGVVYEQYF.

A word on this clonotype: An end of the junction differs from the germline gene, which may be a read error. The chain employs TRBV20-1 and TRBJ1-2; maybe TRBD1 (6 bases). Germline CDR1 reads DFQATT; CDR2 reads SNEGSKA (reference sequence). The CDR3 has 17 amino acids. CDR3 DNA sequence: TGCTGTGCCACCGACTCAACTACCGGACAGTTAACTTACGGCTACACCTTC. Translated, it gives CCATDSTTGQLTYGYTF.

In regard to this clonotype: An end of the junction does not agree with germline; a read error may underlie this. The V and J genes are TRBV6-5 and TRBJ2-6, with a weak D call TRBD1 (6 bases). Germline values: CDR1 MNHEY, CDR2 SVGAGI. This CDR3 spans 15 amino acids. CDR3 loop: CASSYQRAGANALTF. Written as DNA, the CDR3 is TGTGCCAGCAGTTACCAAAGGGCAGGGGCCAACGCCCTGACTTTC.

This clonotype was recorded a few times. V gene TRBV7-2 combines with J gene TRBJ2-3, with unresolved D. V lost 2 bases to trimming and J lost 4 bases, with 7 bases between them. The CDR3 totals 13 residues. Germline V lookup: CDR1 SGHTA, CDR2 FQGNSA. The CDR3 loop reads CASSLFAADTQYF. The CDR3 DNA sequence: TGTGCCAGCAGCTTATTTGCTGCAGATACGCAGTATTTT.

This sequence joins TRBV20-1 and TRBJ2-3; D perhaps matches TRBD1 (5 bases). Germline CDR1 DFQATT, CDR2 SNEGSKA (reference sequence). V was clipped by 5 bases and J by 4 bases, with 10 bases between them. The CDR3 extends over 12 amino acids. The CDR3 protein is CSAASGPDTQYF. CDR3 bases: TGCAGTGCTGCTTCAGGGCCAGATACGCAGTATTTT.

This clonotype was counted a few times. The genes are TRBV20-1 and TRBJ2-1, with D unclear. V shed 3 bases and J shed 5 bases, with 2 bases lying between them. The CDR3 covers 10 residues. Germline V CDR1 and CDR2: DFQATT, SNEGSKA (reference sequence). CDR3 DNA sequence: TGCAGTGCTAGGCACAATGAGCAGTTCTTC. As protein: CSARHNEQFF.

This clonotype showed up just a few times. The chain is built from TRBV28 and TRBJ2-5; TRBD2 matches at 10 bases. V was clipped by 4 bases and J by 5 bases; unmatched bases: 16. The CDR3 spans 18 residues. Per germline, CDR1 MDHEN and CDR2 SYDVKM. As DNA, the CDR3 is TGTGCCAGCAGTTCCTCTAGAAGCGGGAGGGCCTTGGGGGAGACCCAGTACTTC. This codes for CASSSSRSGRALGETQYF.

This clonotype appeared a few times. DNA of the CDR3: TGTGCCAGCAGCCAGCAGTGGGACACTGAAGCTTTCTTT. This sequence encodes CASSQQWDTEAFF. This chain joins TRBV6-1 and TRBJ1-1; no clear D gene. The V gene's germline CDR1 is MNHNS and CDR2 SASEGT. Trimming stripped 6 bases from V and 3 bases from J, with 11 bases between. The CDR3 is 13 residues long.

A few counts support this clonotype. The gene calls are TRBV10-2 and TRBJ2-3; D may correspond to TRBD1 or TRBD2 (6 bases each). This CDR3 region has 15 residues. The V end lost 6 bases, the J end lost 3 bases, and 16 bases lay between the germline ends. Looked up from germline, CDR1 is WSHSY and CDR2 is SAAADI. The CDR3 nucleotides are TGCGCCAGCAGAAGGGGGGTAGCAGGAACAGATACGCAGTATTTT. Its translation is CASRRGVAGTDTQYF.

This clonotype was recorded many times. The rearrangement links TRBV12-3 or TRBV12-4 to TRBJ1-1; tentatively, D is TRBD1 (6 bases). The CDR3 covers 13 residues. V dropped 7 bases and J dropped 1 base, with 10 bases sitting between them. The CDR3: CASILTGNTEAFF. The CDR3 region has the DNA TGTGCCAGCATCCTGACAGGGAACACTGAAGCTTTCTTT.

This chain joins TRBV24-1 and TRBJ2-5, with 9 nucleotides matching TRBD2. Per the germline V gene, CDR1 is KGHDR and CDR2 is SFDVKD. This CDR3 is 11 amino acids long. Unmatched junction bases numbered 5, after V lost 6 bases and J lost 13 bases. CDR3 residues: CATSRSGRWYF. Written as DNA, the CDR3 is TGTGCCACCAGTCGTAGCGGGAGATGGTACTTC.

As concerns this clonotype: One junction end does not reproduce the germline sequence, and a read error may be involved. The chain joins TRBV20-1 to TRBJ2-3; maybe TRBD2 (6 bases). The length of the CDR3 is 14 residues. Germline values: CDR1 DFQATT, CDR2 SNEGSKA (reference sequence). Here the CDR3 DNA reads TGCAGTGCACCAGGAGGGCAGAGCACAGAGACGCAGTATTTT. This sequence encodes CSAPGGQSTETQYF.

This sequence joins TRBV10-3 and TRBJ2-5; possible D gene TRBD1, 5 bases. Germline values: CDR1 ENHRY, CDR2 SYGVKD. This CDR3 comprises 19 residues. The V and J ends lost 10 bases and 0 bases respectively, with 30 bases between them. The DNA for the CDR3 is TGTGCCACGGCCTCCGGGCTAGGCAGGGCCGAGACTTACCAAGAGACCCAGTACTTC. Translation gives CATASGLGRAETYQETQYF.

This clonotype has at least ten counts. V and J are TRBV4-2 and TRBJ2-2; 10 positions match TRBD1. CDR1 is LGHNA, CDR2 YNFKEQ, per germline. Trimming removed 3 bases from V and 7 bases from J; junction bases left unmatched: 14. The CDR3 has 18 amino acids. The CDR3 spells CASSHENPGQGLNGELFF. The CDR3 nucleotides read TGTGCCAGCAGCCATGAAAACCCGGGACAGGGGTTGAACGGGGAGCTGTTTTTT.

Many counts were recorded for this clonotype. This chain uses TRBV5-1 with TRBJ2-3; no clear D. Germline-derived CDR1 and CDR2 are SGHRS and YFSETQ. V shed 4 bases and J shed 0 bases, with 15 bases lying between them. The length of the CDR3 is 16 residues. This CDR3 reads CASSLGSSSSTDTQYF. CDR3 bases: TGCGCCAGCAGCCTAGGGTCTTCATCTAGCACAGATACGCAGTATTTT. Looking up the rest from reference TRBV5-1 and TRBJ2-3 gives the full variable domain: KAGVTQTPRYLIKTRGQQVTLSCSPISGHRSVSWYQQTPGQGLQFLFEYFSETQRNKGNFPGRFSGRQFSNSRSEMNVSTLELGDSALYLCASSLGSSSSTDTQYFGPGTRLTVL.

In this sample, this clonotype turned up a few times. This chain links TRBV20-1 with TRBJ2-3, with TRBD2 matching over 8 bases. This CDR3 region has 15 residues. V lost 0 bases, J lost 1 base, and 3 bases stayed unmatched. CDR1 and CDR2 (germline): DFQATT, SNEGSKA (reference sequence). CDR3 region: CSARDSGRGTDTQYF. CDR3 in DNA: TGCAGTGCTAGAGATTCCGGGAGGGGCACAGATACGCAGTATTTT.

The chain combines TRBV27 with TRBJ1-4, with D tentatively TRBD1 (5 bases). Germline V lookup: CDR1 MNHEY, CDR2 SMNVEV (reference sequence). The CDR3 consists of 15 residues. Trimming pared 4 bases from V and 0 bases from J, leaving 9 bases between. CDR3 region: CASSSLQATNEKLFF. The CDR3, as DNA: TGTGCCAGCAGTTCCTTACAGGCAACTAATGAAAAACTGTTTTTT.